Following are 23 T cell receptor beta chains from one sample sequenced in a study of T cell responses to AZD1222 COVID-19 vaccine. Sequencing used immunoSEQ multiplex PCR; TCRdb keeps in-frame clones, though not all of them. Here the sample spans 65,000 to 95,000 clones, around 85% being singletons. The input for sequencing was peripheral blood, taken 28 days after the second AZD1222 dose. Receptors originate from an adult who received the AZD1222 COVID-19 vaccine.

A few counts support this clone. Here the CDR3 reads CASKGPTANQPQHF. The CDR3, as DNA: TGTGCCAGCAAGGGCCCGACAGCCAATCAGCCCCAGCATTTT. This chain links TRBV6-6 with TRBJ1-5; D is perhaps TRBD1 (5 bases). Germline V CDR1 and CDR2: MNHNY, SVGAGI (reference sequence). V was clipped by 7 bases and J by 3 bases, with 13 bases between them. The CDR3 is 14 amino acids.

This chain links TRBV3-1 (or the pseudogene TRBV3-2) with TRBJ2-2, with D possibly TRBD2 on 6 matching bases. The V end lost 2 bases, the J end lost 2 bases, and 9 bases lay between the germline ends. From germline, CDR1 is LGHDT and CDR2 YNNKEL (reference sequence). The CDR3 has 15 residues. DNA of the CDR3: TGTGCCAGCAGCCAACGGGGGAGAAACACCGGGGAGCTGTTTTTT. Translating gives CASSQRGRNTGELFF.

V gene TRBV15 combines with J gene TRBJ1-5; tentative D call: TRBD1 (5 bases). The germline V gene encodes CDR1 LNHNV and CDR2 YYDKDF (reference sequence). Trimming shortened V by 6 bases and J by 6 bases, and 15 bases separated the two germline ends. CDR3 size: 14 residues. CDR3 protein: CATSTAGTGQPQHF. The CDR3, as DNA: TGTGCCACCAGTACCGCAGGGACGGGTCAGCCCCAGCATTTT.

The gene calls are TRBV5-1 and TRBJ2-7, with 8 positions matching TRBD2. The V segment lost 4 bases and the J segment 3 bases; nucleotides outside the gene matches: 15. The CDR3 totals 17 residues. Germline V gene sequence: CDR1 SGHRS, CDR2 YFSETQ. DNA of the CDR3: TGCGCCAGCAGCCAGGGTTCCCCGGCGGGGGGCCTCTACGAGCAGTACTTC. Translated, it gives CASSQGSPAGGLYEQYF.

The table lists this clone with a count of one. V gene TRBV7-8 combines with J gene TRBJ1-4; D is perhaps TRBD1 (5 bases). V lost 8 bases to trimming and J lost 4 bases, with 11 bases between them. Germline-derived CDR1 and CDR2 are SGHVS and FQNEAQ. This CDR3 is 13 amino acids long. CDR3: CASGGSDNEKLFF. The CDR3 bases are TGTGCCAGCGGGGGAAGCGATAATGAAAAACTGTTTTTT.

The chain joins TRBV2 to TRBJ2-5; 15 positions match TRBD2. The CDR3 totals 20 residues. Germline CDR1 and CDR2: SNHLY and FYNNEI. Trimming cost V 0 bases and J 3 bases; bases outside gene matches: 11. The CDR3 nucleotides read TGTGCCAGCAGTGAAGCGCGGGACACCCGGACTAGCGGGGGGGAAGAGACCCAGTACTTC. Translating gives CASSEARDTRTSGGEETQYF.

This chain links TRBV1 with TRBJ1-2. TRBV1 counts as a pseudogene. The CDR3 has 16 residues. The CDR3 nucleotides read TGCACCAGCAGTTTATTACGTTTGTGCGAGACCTATGGCTACACCTTC. Encoded protein: CTSSLLRLCETYGYTF.

This clone was counted between two and nine times. V and J are TRBV30 and TRBJ1-1; D is unclear. The CDR3 consists of 14 residues. The germline CDR1 and CDR2 sequences are GTSNPN and SVGIG (reference sequence). V shed 0 bases and J shed 9 bases, with 17 bases lying between them. This CDR3 is CAWSVNPSSGKAFF. DNA for the CDR3: TGTGCCTGGAGTGTAAATCCCAGTTCCGGGAAAGCTTTCTTT. The variable domain in full, with the rest retrieved from reference TRBV30 and TRBJ1-1, is SQTIHQWPATLVQPVGSPLSLECTVEGTSNPNLYWYRQAAGRGLQLLFYSVGIGQISSEVPQNLSASRPQDRQFILSSKKLLLSDSGFYLCAWSVNPSSGKAFFGQGTRLTVV.

The chain couples TRBV6-4 to TRBJ1-1, with D perhaps TRBD1 (6 bases). The ends were cut back, 4 bases at V and 1 base at J, with 10 bases in the middle. This CDR3 is 14 amino acids long. Germline-derived CDR1 and CDR2 are MRHNA and SNTAGT. The chain's CDR3 is CASSAQGKNTEAFF. The CDR3 bases are TGTGCCAGCAGTGCCCAGGGGAAGAACACTGAAGCTTTCTTT.

The rearrangement joins TRBV11-3 to TRBJ2-7, with 10 bases matching TRBD2. V lost 1 base to trimming and J lost 7 bases; unmatched junction nucleotides: 16. Germline V gene lookup returns CDR1 SGHNT and CDR2 YENEEA. The CDR3 has 18 residues. CDR3 loop: CASSLGAWALAGDWEQYF. DNA of the CDR3: TGTGCCAGCAGCTTAGGGGCCTGGGCCCTAGCGGGGGACTGGGAGCAGTACTTC.

The chain uses TRBV6-5 and TRBJ2-5; 8 bases line up with TRBD1. The germline CDR1 and CDR2 sequences are MNHEY and SVGAGI. The CDR3 consists of 15 residues. V was clipped by 6 bases and J by 1 base; unmatched bases: 7. The CDR3 is CASSPDRGPQETQYF. The CDR3 nucleotides are TGTGCCAGCAGCCCCGACAGGGGTCCCCAAGAGACCCAGTACTTC.

Here the CDR3 reads CASSYTSGVLSYEQYF. CDR3 nucleotides: TGTGCCAGCAGTTATACTAGCGGGGTACTCTCCTACGAGCAGTACTTC. The chain joins TRBV6-6 to TRBJ2-7; TRBD2 agrees at 10 bases. J was trimmed by 0 bases and V by 3 bases; bases with no gene match: 5. CDR1 is MNHNY, CDR2 SVGAGI, per germline (reference sequence). The length of the CDR3 is 16 residues.

This sequence joins TRBV6-4 and TRBJ1-2; maybe TRBD1 (6 bases). Germline CDR1 MRHNA, CDR2 SNTAGT. V was pared by 2 bases and J by 8 bases, with 15 bases between. The CDR3 contains 14 residues. In nucleotides, the CDR3 is TGTGCCAGCAGTGACCGACAGGAAACGGGGGGCTACACCTTC. It yields the protein CASSDRQETGGYTF.

This clone was recorded only once. The chain carries TRBV6-6 and TRBJ1-1; 7 bases are a match to TRBD1. This CDR3 comprises 16 residues. Germline CDR1 reads MNHNY; CDR2 reads SVGAGI (reference sequence). The V gene end was trimmed by 0 bases and the J gene end by 5 bases; junction bases not matched to a gene: 9. The CDR3 sequence: CASSYSTGVGRTEAFF. In DNA, the CDR3 is TGTGCCAGCAGTTACTCCACAGGGGTCGGAAGAACTGAAGCTTTCTTT.

V gene TRBV11-1 combines with J gene TRBJ2-7; 12 bases are a match to TRBD2. In germline, CDR1 is SGHAT, CDR2 FQDESV (reference sequence). There are 16 residues in the CDR3. V shed 2 bases, J shed 7 bases, and the junction held 9 bases outside the gene matches. CDR3 nucleotides: TGTGCCAGCAGCTTATTGACTAGCGGGGGTCGCACGGAGCAGTACTTC. This translates into CASSLLTSGGRTEQYF. Full variable domain (rest looked up from reference TRBV11-1 and TRBJ2-7): EAEVAQSPRYKITEKSQAVAFWCDPISGHATLYWYRQILGQGPELLVQFQDESVVDDSQLPKDRFSAERLKGVDSTLKIQPAELGDSAMYLCASSLLTSGGRTEQYFGPGTRLTVT.

This clone occurred once. A junction end diverges from the germline sequence, so it may reflect a read error. This sequence joins TRBV6-1 and TRBJ2-3; D unclear. From germline, CDR1 is MNHNS and CDR2 SASEGT. The CDR3 loop spans 15 amino acids. The DNA of the CDR3 is TGTGCCAGCAGTCAAGCCACTTTTTCGGGCGGTACGCAGTATTTT. It translates to CASSQATFSGGTQYF.

In this sample, this clone turned up once. This chain connects TRBV7-9 to TRBJ2-7; D unresolved. Germline V gene lookup returns CDR1 SEHNR and CDR2 FQNEAQ (reference sequence). The V gene lost 5 bases and the J gene lost 2 bases, with 16 bases spanning the gap. The CDR3 loop spans 15 amino acids. The chain's CDR3 is CASSPAGPQTYEQYF. CDR3 DNA sequence: TGTGCCAGCAGCCCAGCCGGGCCACAGACCTACGAGCAGTACTTC.

This sequence joins TRBV19 and TRBJ1-1; D may be TRBD1 (5 bases). The CDR3 has 13 residues. Between the trimmed V and J ends, which lost 2 bases and 7 bases, there was a span of 11 bases. Germline V gene sequence: CDR1 LNHDA, CDR2 SQIVND (reference sequence). This CDR3 is CASSIRGRDEAFF. The DNA of the CDR3 is TGTGCCAGTAGTATAAGGGGACGGGATGAAGCTTTCTTT.

The CDR3 loop is CASSLTADSGNTIYF. The CDR3 DNA sequence: TGTGCCAGCAGCTTAACAGCCGACTCTGGAAACACCATATATTTT. The V and J genes are TRBV7-9 and TRBJ1-3, with D uncertain. Germline CDR1 reads SEHNR; CDR2 reads FQNEAQ (reference sequence). The V and J ends lost 2 bases and 0 bases respectively, with 8 bases between them. The CDR3 has 15 amino acids.

The rearrangement uses TRBV19 and TRBJ2-6; D is ambiguous. The germline V and J ends were trimmed by 10 bases and 2 bases, with 9 bases remaining between them. The germline gives CDR1 LNHDA, CDR2 SQIVND (reference sequence). This CDR3 has 13 amino acids. The CDR3 nucleotides read TGTGCCACAAAATCTACTGGGGCCAACGTCCTGACTTTC. Amino acids: CATKSTGANVLTF. The whole variable domain, remainder taken from reference TRBV19 and TRBJ2-6, is DGGITQSPKYLFRKEGQNVTLSCEQNLNHDAMYWYRQDPGQGLRLIYYSQIVNDFQKGDIAEGYSVSREKKESFPLTVTSAQKNPTAFYLCATKSTGANVLTFGAGSRLTVL.

J is TRBJ2-1 and V is TRBV5-1; D uncertain. There are 13 residues in the CDR3. Trimming took off 1 base at V and 5 bases at J, with 7 bases between the two ends. The V gene's germline CDR1 is SGHRS and CDR2 YFSETQ. The chain's CDR3 is CASSLNRNNEQFF. CDR3 DNA sequence: TGCGCCAGCAGCTTGAACAGAAACAATGAGCAGTTCTTC.

Note on this clone: This clone may be a read error of a much larger clone one base away. Other DNA sequences in the sample encode the same CDR3. The rearrangement links TRBV6-5 to TRBJ1-6, with D tentatively TRBD1 (6 bases). CDR3 length: 15 amino acids. CDR1 MNHEY and CDR2 SVGAGI come from the germline V gene. Written as DNA, the CDR3 is TGTGCCAGCAGTACTGGACAGCCAAGGGGTTCACCCCTTCACTTT. This gives the protein CASSTGQPRGSPLHF.

This chain's CDR3 is CASTHPGDNEQFF. CDR3 nucleotides: TGTGCCAGCACCCACCCCGGAGACAATGAGCAGTTCTTC. The chain carries TRBV12-3 or TRBV12-4 and TRBJ2-1; D is uncertain. The CDR3 is made up of 13 amino acids. The V end was cut by 7 bases, the J end by 5 bases, with 12 bases between.